The sequence of this T cell receptor (beta chain) was determined in a study of blood T cells in healthy people across ages. Study-level findings and limits: The study could not conclusively compare naive and antigen-experienced cells, given its unsorted PBMCs.

Using a J-beta primer mix together with a sample-barcoded 5' primer, a second PCR was run for roughly 7 to 12 cycles. TCRdb reprocessed the 5' RACE reads with MiXCR, giving one entry per CDR3 protein. The sample gives over a million distinct CDR3 sequences, 59% of which show up once; over 6.5% is in the top ten. Germline-derived CDR1 and CDR2 are DFQATT and SNEGSKA (reference sequence). The CDR3 consists of 16 residues. V shed 0 bases and J shed 7 bases, with 19 bases lying between them. This clonotype has more than one count but fewer than ten. Its antigen is currently unknown. The sequence came from a young man in good health. The genes are TRBV20-1 and TRBJ2-1; weak D call: TRBD1 (6 bases). The specimen sequenced was blood. CDR3 sequence reads: CSARDGLGHLWNEQFF. Written as DNA, the CDR3 is TGCAGTGCTAGAGATGGTCTGGGACACCTTTGGAATGAGCAGTTCTTC.